The entry below gives a single T cell receptor (beta chain) sequence along with its context. Its specificity is not known. Amplification by 5'RACE using constant-segment primers produced TCR alpha and TCR beta cDNA libraries that carried sample barcodes and UMIs. Using its own MiXCR run on the 5' RACE reads, TCRdb lists one record per CDR3 protein. The table has some 270,000 distinct CDR3 sequences, over 15% seen once. These data belong to a study of T-cell memory formation after mild COVID-19. On the study more broadly: TCR clusters mostly belonged to single donors.

The V end was cut by 2 bases, the J end by 5 bases, with 17 bases between. This CDR3 comprises 15 residues. CDR1 and CDR2 from the germline V gene are SGHNT and YYREEE (reference sequence). Study-level points and caveats: The study found contracting CD4+ clones mainly in CM and EM and contracting CD8+ clones in EMRA. A second wave of clones peaked on day 37, and their SARS-CoV-2 specificity went unconfirmed.

This TCR came from an adult woman who had mild COVID-19 (a few samples of this study predate the infection). Cell type and time point are not known. The chain has TRBV5-4 and TRBJ2-7, with D tentatively TRBD2 (6 bases). The sample comprised PBMCs or a T cell subset sorted from them (not recorded which). CDR3 nucleotides: TGTGCCAGCAGCTTAGGAGGGTGGAAGATCCACGAGCAGTACTTC. The encoded protein is CASSLGGWKIHEQYF.